These 29 T cell receptor beta chains share one sample of origin, sequenced in a study of spatial heterogeneity in lung cancer. Described time point: sample taken at primary tumor resection. Researchers sequenced whole RNA taken from tumor, nontumor lung or frozen PBMC without sorting. TCRdb recomputed calls from the 5' RACE reads with MiXCR, one row per CDR3 protein. This sample has roughly 14,000 distinct CDR3 sequences, with 10% found just once. This specimen consisted of PBMCs, obtained at surgery. The receptors were gathered from a male donor with early-stage non-small cell lung cancer.

This clonotype was seen ten or more times. This chain links TRBV2 with TRBJ2-7; TRBD1 is a possible D gene (6 bases). The V and J ends lost 7 bases and 1 base respectively, with 14 bases between them. The CDR3 has 14 amino acids. Germline assignment: CDR1 SNHLY and CDR2 FYNNEI. The CDR3 sequence: CASIGQTTSYEQYF. For the CDR3, the DNA is TGTGCCAGCATTGGACAGACTACATCCTACGAGCAGTACTTC.

This clonotype is termed medium-sized. The J gene is TRBJ1-1, the V gene TRBV5-1, with TRBD1 matching 10 bases. Germline assignment: CDR1 SGHRS and CDR2 YFSETQ. Unmatched junction bases numbered 7, after V lost 4 bases and J lost 4 bases. The CDR3 length is 15 residues. CDR3 in DNA: TGCGCCAGCAGCACGGGGACAGGGGTCCGCACTGAAGCTTTCTTT. It is translated as CASSTGTGVRTEAFF.

This clonotype was seen only a few times. V usage is TRBV7-2 and J usage is TRBJ1-2; tentative D call: TRBD1 (5 bases). V lost 6 bases and J 6 bases, leaving 17 bases between the germline ends. The length of the CDR3 is 14 residues. Germline V lookup: CDR1 SGHTA, CDR2 FQGNSA. The CDR3 here is CASSRTGSADGYTF. CDR3 sequence (DNA): TGTGCCAGCAGTCGCACAGGCTCGGCGGATGGCTACACCTTC.

The rearrangement uses TRBV20-1 and TRBJ2-7; D may be TRBD2 (5 bases). The CDR3 is 14 amino acids. V was shortened by 0 bases and J by 2 bases, with 11 bases between the two germline ends. CDR1 is DFQATT and CDR2 is SNEGSKA in the germline V gene (reference sequence). The CDR3 loop is CSARDPDGTYEQYF. The CDR3 DNA follows: TGCAGTGCTAGAGATCCGGACGGGACCTACGAGCAGTACTTC.

This clonotype was recorded many times. The rearrangement joins TRBV9 to TRBJ2-7; 8 bases fit TRBD2. The CDR3 totals 18 residues. The germline gives CDR1 SGDLS, CDR2 YYNGEE. V was pared by 0 bases and J by 7 bases, with 18 bases of the junction left unmatched. Here the CDR3 DNA reads TGTGCCAGCAGCGTAGCGGTAGCGGGATCCAATAATTACGAGGAGCAGTACTTC. Residues: CASSVAVAGSNNYEEQYF.

This clonotype has at least ten counts. The rearrangement uses TRBV2 and TRBJ2-6; 10 nucleotides line up with TRBD1. J was trimmed by 0 bases and V by 5 bases; bases with no gene match: 4. The CDR3 length is 17 residues. Germline V gives CDR1 SNHLY, CDR2 FYNNEI. The CDR3 DNA sequence: TGTGCCAGCAGTTGGGACAGGGGCGACTCTGGGGCCAACGTCCTGACTTTC. This gives the protein CASSWDRGDSGANVLTF. Supplemented by reference TRBV2 and TRBJ2-6, the full variable domain reads EPEVTQTPSHQVTQMGQEVILRCVPISNHLYFYWYRQILGQKVEFLVSFYNNEISEKSEIFDDQFSVERPDGSNFTLKIRSTKLEDSAMYFCASSWDRGDSGANVLTFGAGSRLTVL.

There are many counts of this clonotype. The J gene is TRBJ2-1, the V gene TRBV7-9; 7 bases map to TRBD2. J gave up 7 bases and V 5 bases, and 11 bases lay outside the gene matches. The CDR3 is 15 amino acids. From germline, CDR1 is SEHNR and CDR2 FQNEAQ (reference sequence). The CDR3 DNA is TGTGCCAGCAGCCCCCCGGGGAGGGGATCGAATGAGCAGTTCTTC. Protein sequence: CASSPPGRGSNEQFF.

This clonotype showed up many times. The genes are TRBV28 and TRBJ2-7; possibly TRBD2 for D (6 bases). V was trimmed by 6 bases and J by 5 bases, leaving 17 bases between them. Per the germline V gene, CDR1 is MDHEN and CDR2 is SYDVKM. CDR3 length: 14 amino acids. The CDR3 nucleotides are TGTGCCAGCAGGGGTGCGGGACGGTTAGACGAGCAGTACTTC. It encodes CASRGAGRLDEQYF.

Details on this clonotype: Relative to the germline gene, one junction end is altered; a read error may explain this. V usage is TRBV2 and J usage is TRBJ2-1; D is unclear. This CDR3 comprises 16 residues. Germline loops: CDR1 SNHLY, CDR2 FYNNEI. CDR3 protein: CASRRGGPSSYNEQFF. Written as DNA, the CDR3 is TGTGCCAGCAGAAGAGGCGGTCCCAGCTCCTACAATGAACAGTTCTTC.

By share, this clonotype ranks as medium-sized. V gene TRBV28 combines with J gene TRBJ2-3; D may be TRBD1 (5 bases). Germline V lookup: CDR1 MDHEN, CDR2 SYDVKM. V was pared by 5 bases and J by 0 bases, with 12 bases between. The CDR3 spans 15 residues. The CDR3 nucleotides are TGTGCCAGCAGTGAGACAGACTGGAGCACAGATACGCAGTATTTT. This codes for CASSETDWSTDTQYF.

Many counts were recorded for this clonotype. The chain links TRBV18 to TRBJ2-7; TRBD2 agrees at 12 bases. The CDR3 extends over 15 amino acids. Germline CDR1 and CDR2: KGHSH and LQKENI. V lost 3 bases, J lost 7 bases, and 7 bases stayed unmatched. The CDR3 DNA reads TGTGCCAGCTCACCCCTAGCGGGAGGGCCGGAGGAGCAGTACTTC. It yields the protein CASSPLAGGPEEQYF. Drawing the rest from reference TRBV18 and TRBJ2-7, the complete variable domain is NAGVMQNPRHLVRRRGQEARLRCSPMKGHSHVYWYRQLPEEGLKFMVYLQKENIIDESGMPKERFSAEFPKEGPSILRIQQVVRGDSAAYFCASSPLAGGPEEQYFGPGTRLTVT.

This clonotype was recorded a few times. The rearrangement uses TRBV6-5 and TRBJ2-2; 8 bases are a match to TRBD2. The CDR3 has 16 residues. Germline trimming cut 5 bases from V and 6 bases from J; bases unmatched to any gene: 11. Germline V lookup: CDR1 MNHEY, CDR2 SVGAGI. The CDR3 here is CASSALLAGEAGELFF. CDR3 coding DNA: TGTGCCAGCAGTGCCCTCCTAGCGGGTGAGGCCGGGGAGCTGTTTTTT.

This clonotype was observed at least ten times. The J gene is TRBJ2-3, the V gene TRBV5-8; 13 nucleotides agree with TRBD2. Losses at the gene ends were 5 bases for V and 1 base for J; bases not matched to a gene: 4. Per germline, CDR1 SGHTS and CDR2 YDEGEE. The CDR3 extends over 16 amino acids. CDR3 residues: CASRLGTSGGTDTQYF. CDR3 nucleotides: TGTGCCAGCAGACTGGGGACTAGCGGGGGCACAGATACGCAGTATTTT.

The chain uses TRBV28 and TRBJ2-5, with TRBD2 identical over 7 bases. CDR1 is MDHEN and CDR2 is SYDVKM in the germline V gene. The CDR3 contains 14 residues. V shed 3 bases and J 5 bases; nucleotides not matched to a gene: 6. CDR3 in DNA: TGTGCCAGCAGTTTCTCCCGGGGGGACGAGACCCAGTACTTC. It translates to CASSFSRGDETQYF.

This clonotype is termed medium-sized. The chain couples TRBV9 to TRBJ1-1, with a weak D call TRBD1 (5 bases). The germline V gene encodes CDR1 SGDLS and CDR2 YYNGEE. Trimming left V 1 base short and J 4 bases short, with 11 bases between. There are 14 residues in the CDR3. CDR3 loop: CASSVSSGFTEAFF. The CDR3 DNA reads as TGTGCCAGCAGCGTAAGTTCAGGGTTCACTGAAGCTTTCTTT.

A few counts support this clonotype. The chain carries TRBV20-1 and TRBJ2-1; D assignment may be TRBD1 or TRBD2 (5 bases each). Germline V gives CDR1 DFQATT, CDR2 SNEGSKA (reference sequence). Trimming cost V 7 bases and J 3 bases, with 13 bases left between them. The CDR3 extends over 13 amino acids. The CDR3 DNA is TGCAGTGTCCCGGGACCAGGCTACAATGAGCAGTTCTTC. The encoded protein is CSVPGPGYNEQFF.

V is TRBV7-2 and J is TRBJ1-1; D is perhaps TRBD1 (5 bases). Germline CDR1 SGHTA, CDR2 FQGNSA. V was shortened by 5 bases and J by 3 bases, with 13 bases between the two germline ends. The CDR3 has 14 residues. The chain's CDR3 is CASSTRQTYTEAFF. CDR3 nucleotide sequence: TGTGCCAGCAGCACCAGACAGACTTACACTGAAGCTTTCTTT.

Ten or more counts support this clonotype. For the CDR3, the DNA is TGTGCCAGCAGTCCCCGATTAGTGATAGTGTGGCGGACTGAAGCTTTCTTT. Its translation: CASSPRLVIVWRTEAFF. The chain employs TRBV6-5 and TRBJ1-1, with D unclear. Trimming pared 5 bases from V and 5 bases from J, leaving 24 bases between. CDR3 length: 17 residues. Germline CDR1 MNHEY, CDR2 SVGAGI.

This clonotype was recorded once. This chain joins TRBV7-2 and TRBJ2-3, with 7 bases matching TRBD1. Trimming removed 8 bases from V and 4 bases from J; junction bases left unmatched: 9. Germline V gene lookup returns CDR1 SGHTA and CDR2 FQGNSA. The CDR3 consists of 14 residues. CDR3 loop: CASGLHTGADTQYF. The CDR3 nucleotides read TGTGCCAGCGGCCTACACACAGGGGCAGATACGCAGTATTTT.

This clonotype was seen repeatedly, ten times or more. The V and J genes are TRBV27 and TRBJ1-4; possible D gene TRBD1, 5 bases. The CDR3 length is 13 residues. V was shortened by 5 bases and J by 7 bases, with 11 bases between the two germline ends. Germline lookup yields CDR1 MNHEY and CDR2 SMNVEV (reference sequence). In nucleotides, the CDR3 is TGTGCCAGCAGTAAACCGGGGGGTGAAAAACTGTTTTTT. It translates to CASSKPGGEKLFF.

This clonotype was detected many times. The CDR3 DNA follows: TGCAGCGTTGAATTGGAGCAGTTCTTC. Amino acid sequence: CSVELEQFF. The chain carries TRBV29-1 and TRBJ2-1; D is undetermined. CDR1 is SQVTM and CDR2 is ANQGSEA in the germline V gene. The CDR3 consists of 9 residues. The V end lost 2 bases, the J end lost 10 bases, and 3 bases lay between the germline ends.

This clonotype was counted ten times or more. The rearrangement links TRBV7-2 to TRBJ2-3; 15 bases align to TRBD2. This CDR3 comprises 19 residues. Trimming took 4 bases from V and 2 from J; bases not matched to a gene: 10. CDR1 is SGHTA and CDR2 is FQGNSA in the germline V gene. The CDR3 is CASSYRGGLAGGFTDTQYF. DNA for the CDR3: TGTGCCAGCAGCTACAGGGGGGGACTAGCGGGAGGTTTCACAGATACGCAGTATTTT.

This clonotype was counted many times. This chain joins TRBV4-2 and TRBJ2-5, with no clear D. Germline V gene sequence: CDR1 LGHNA, CDR2 YNFKEQ. The V end was cut by 0 bases, the J end by 5 bases, with 19 bases between. The CDR3 runs to 17 residues. The CDR3 bases are TGTGCCAGCAGCCAAGAAATTTCCCCGCCGCCGGGTGAGACCCAGTACTTC. Translating it yields CASSQEISPPPGETQYF.

This clonotype showed up many times. The gene calls are TRBV5-1 and TRBJ1-1, with TRBD1 identical over 7 bases. The CDR3 runs 14 residues. The V segment lost 4 bases and the J segment 3 bases; nucleotides outside the gene matches: 6. Germline V gene lookup returns CDR1 SGHRS and CDR2 YFSETQ. The CDR3 DNA reads as TGCGCCAGCAGCGATGGGGACAGCTACACTGAAGCTTTCTTT. Its protein is CASSDGDSYTEAFF. The full variable domain, in which reference TRBV5-1 and TRBJ1-1 provide the parts outside the CDR3, is KAGVTQTPRYLIKTRGQQVTLSCSPISGHRSVSWYQQTPGQGLQFLFEYFSETQRNKGNFPGRFSGRQFSNSRSEMNVSTLELGDSALYLCASSDGDSYTEAFFGQGTRLTVV.

This clonotype was detected many times. CDR3 nucleotides: TGCGCCAGCACTTTTAGCGGAGCTCCCTACAATGAGCAGTTCTTC. As protein: CASTFSGAPYNEQFF. J is TRBJ2-1 and V is TRBV5-1, with D possibly TRBD2 on 6 matching bases. Trimming took off 6 bases at V and 2 bases at J, with 15 bases between the two ends. The germline V gene has CDR1 SGHRS and CDR2 YFSETQ. CDR3 length: 15 amino acids.

The table lists this clonotype with many counts. J is TRBJ2-2 and V is TRBV27; TRBD2 matches at 8 bases. This CDR3 spans 14 amino acids. The germline CDR1 and CDR2 sequences are MNHEY and SMNVEV (reference sequence). Trimming at V came to 2 bases and at J to 6 bases, leaving 2 bases not matched to a gene. In nucleotides, the CDR3 is TGTGCCAGCAGTTTAGCGGGGGGCTCCGGGGAGCTGTTTTTT. Translating gives CASSLAGGSGELFF.

This clonotype came up many times. This chain connects TRBV27 to TRBJ2-7; D is uncertain. Germline assignment: CDR1 MNHEY and CDR2 SMNVEV (reference sequence). The CDR3 extends over 14 amino acids. V lost 5 bases to trimming and J lost 2 bases, with 13 bases between them. CDR3 in amino acids: CASSHPLSPYEQYF. The DNA of the CDR3 is TGTGCCAGCAGTCATCCTCTAAGCCCCTACGAGCAGTACTTC.

This clonotype was seen many times. The rearrangement joins TRBV7-9 to TRBJ2-7, with D unclear. V lost 5 bases, J lost 0 bases, and 11 bases lay in between. The CDR3 contains 14 residues. Germline-derived CDR1 and CDR2 are SEHNR and FQNEAQ (reference sequence). CDR3 nucleotide sequence: TGTGCCAGCAGCCTAATTCAGGACTCCTACGAGCAGTACTTC. Its translation is CASSLIQDSYEQYF.

This clonotype was detected ten times or more. The chain has TRBV28 and TRBJ1-3, with 8 bases matching TRBD1. The length of the CDR3 is 16 residues. Unmatched junction bases numbered 11, after V lost 6 bases and J lost 4 bases. CDR1 is MDHEN, CDR2 SYDVKM, per germline. The CDR3, as DNA: TGTGCCAGCAGGACCAGCGGGACAGGTCGAGGAAACACCATATATTTT. Amino acids: CASRTSGTGRGNTIYF.